Listed below are T cell receptor beta chains from one sample, sequenced in a study of shared clonotypes between healthy human individuals. TCRdb keeps only in-frame clones here, not all; method: immunoSEQ multiplex PCR. Of around 1,900,000 clones in the sample, 85% to 95% were seen once. Sample: naive CD8+ T cells from PBMCs. All receptors come from a man in his late teens or twenties in good health. Some clones in this sample may be carry-over from other donors' samples. The CDR3 runs from the conserved cysteine through the conserved F or W. The order of the fields is D gene, clone size, J gene, V gene, CDR3 DNA, CDR3 protein. D genes are given only for firm matches. Clone size is shown for a subset of rows, as once, few, many or a class of expanded clone.

D: TRBD2; size: many; J: TRBJ2-1; V: TRBV5-1; DNA: TGCGCCAGCAGCTTGGAATGGCTAGCGGGGACGAATGAGCAGTTCTTC; CDR3: CASSLEWLAGTNEQFF
D: NA; size: NA; J: TRBJ2-5; V: TRBV28; DNA: TGTGCCAGCTCGGGTGTCCCTAACCAAGAGACCCAGTACTTC; CDR3: CASSGVPNQETQYF
D: TRBD1; size: once; J: TRBJ1-1; V: TRBV27; DNA: TGTGCCACCATGTCAGTCCCGGGACAGACTTCGGTGGACACTGAAGCTTTCTTT; CDR3: CATMSVPGQTSVDTEAFF
D: NA; size: NA; J: TRBJ2-1; V: TRBV6-6; DNA: TGTGCCGTGAACAGGCTGAACCTCAATGAGCAGTTCTTC; CDR3: CAVNRLNLNEQFF
D: NA; size: NA; J: TRBJ2-1; V: TRBV7-6; DNA: TGTGCCAGCAGCGAACCATACAATGAGCAGTTCTTC; CDR3: CASSEPYNEQFF
D: NA; size: NA; J: TRBJ2-3; V: TRBV5-4; DNA: TGTGCCAGCAGCTTGTTCCAGCGCCTTTCCACAGATACGCAGTATTTT; CDR3: CASSLFQRLSTDTQYF
D: NA; size: NA; J: TRBJ2-1; V: TRBV7-9; DNA: TGTGCCAGCAGCTTAGTAGACCCTAGGAATGAGCAGTTCTTC; CDR3: CASSLVDPRNEQFF
D: NA; size: NA; J: TRBJ1-5; V: TRBV28; DNA: TGTGCCAGCAGTAGGACAGAAGCTCACAATCAGCCCCAGCATTTT; CDR3: CASSRTEAHNQPQHF
D: TRBD1; size: NA; J: TRBJ1-5; V: TRBV9; DNA: TGTGCCAGCAGCATAGGACAGGGAACTCAGCCCCAGCATTTT; CDR3: CASSIGQGTQPQHF
D: NA; size: once; J: TRBJ2-3; V: TRBV29-1; DNA: TGCAGCGTTGAAGGGGCCCACGGGAGCACAGATACGCAGTATTTT; CDR3: CSVEGAHGSTDTQYF
D: NA; size: once; J: TRBJ2-5; V: TRBV4-3; DNA: TGCGCCAGCAGCGGAGGGTCGGGCGCCCAAGAGACCCAGTACTTC; CDR3: CASSGGSGAQETQYF
D: NA; size: NA; J: TRBJ2-7; V: TRBV18; DNA: TGTGCCAGCCATCCTTGGGACTCCTACGAGCAGTACTTC; CDR3: CASHPWDSYEQYF
D: TRBD2; size: NA; J: TRBJ2-2; V: TRBV14; DNA: TGTGCCAGCAGCCAAACTCCACTAGCGGCGAACACCGGGGAGCTGTTTTTT; CDR3: CASSQTPLAANTGELFF
D: TRBD2; size: NA; J: TRBJ2-1; V: TRBV7-9; DNA: TGTGCCAGCAGCTCTAACCGAGAAGCGGGAGAATCCTACAATGAGCAGTTCTTC; CDR3: CASSSNREAGESYNEQFF
D: NA; size: NA; J: TRBJ1-2; V: TRBV29-1; DNA: TGCAGCGTTGCTGTGGACTATGGCTACACCTTC; CDR3: CSVAVDYGYTF
D: TRBD1; size: NA; J: TRBJ2-7; V: TRBV27; DNA: TGTGCCAGCAGTTGGGGACAGCTCTACGAGCAGTACTTC; CDR3: CASSWGQLYEQYF
D: TRBD1; size: NA; J: TRBJ1-2; V: TRBV5-1; DNA: TGCGCCAGCAGCCCCCTCGACAGGGAGGCCTATGGCTACACCTTC; CDR3: CASSPLDREAYGYTF
D: NA; size: NA; J: TRBJ2-7; V: TRBV11-2; DNA: TGTGCCAGCAGCTTAGATGGAGAGGTTGACGAGCAGTACTTC; CDR3: CASSLDGEVDEQYF
D: TRBD1; size: few; J: TRBJ2-2; V: TRBV6-4; DNA: TGTGCCAGCCGCGCTTCGACAGGGGGCCAGACCGGGGAGCTGTTTTTT; CDR3: CASRASTGGQTGELFF
D: NA; size: NA; J: TRBJ2-7; V: TRBV29-1; DNA: TGCAGCGTTGAGGGACTTTACGAGCAGTACTTC; CDR3: CSVEGLYEQYF
D: NA; size: NA; J: TRBJ2-7; V: TRBV5-1; DNA: TGCGCCAGCAGCTTCTGGGACCCTAACCGAAATAACTACGAGCAGTACTTC; CDR3: CASSFWDPNRNNYEQYF
D: NA; size: once; J: TRBJ1-5; V: TRBV4-2; DNA: TGTGCCAGCAGCCAAGAGGAGGGGGATCGCTTTCAGCCCCAGCATTTT; CDR3: CASSQEEGDRFQPQHF
D: NA; size: NA; J: TRBJ2-2; V: TRBV7-9; DNA: TGTGCCAGCAGCTTGAAACCGACCGGGGAGCTGTTTTTT; CDR3: CASSLKPTGELFF
D: NA; size: NA; J: TRBJ1-1; V: TRBV28; DNA: TGTGCCAGCAGTTTCCGGCATGAAGCTTTCTTT; CDR3: CASSFRHEAFF
D: TRBD1; size: NA; J: TRBJ2-7; V: TRBV7-2; DNA: TGTGCCAGCTCCGACAGGGGACAACTCTACGAGCAGTACTTC; CDR3: CASSDRGQLYEQYF
D: NA; size: NA; J: TRBJ2-1; V: TRBV11-2; DNA: TGTGCCAGCAGCCCGACAAGGAGCTCCTACAATGAGCAGTTCTTC; CDR3: CASSPTRSSYNEQFF
D: TRBD2; size: NA; J: TRBJ2-7; V: TRBV5-6; DNA: TGTGCCAGCAGCTCACCTAGCGGTTTCGGGACTAGCGGAAACTACGAGCAGTACTTC; CDR3: CASSSPSGFGTSGNYEQYF
D: NA; size: NA; J: TRBJ1-5; V: TRBV19; DNA: TGTGCCAGTAGAAACTGGCCGGGTCCTAATCAGCCCCAGCATTTT; CDR3: CASRNWPGPNQPQHF
D: NA; size: NA; J: TRBJ1-2; V: TRBV19; DNA: TGTGCCAGTAGCCCGGGACCCGGACATGGCTACACCTTC; CDR3: CASSPGPGHGYTF
D: TRBD1; size: NA; J: TRBJ2-7; V: TRBV27; DNA: TGTGCCAGCAGGTACAGGGGATGGGGATCCGAGCAGTACTTC; CDR3: CASRYRGWGSEQYF
D: TRBD1; size: NA; J: TRBJ2-5; V: TRBV7-9; DNA: TGTGCCAGCAGCTCCCGGGACAGGCTACAAGAGACCCAGTACTTC; CDR3: CASSSRDRLQETQYF
D: TRBD1; size: NA; J: TRBJ2-1; V: TRBV2; DNA: TGTGCCAGCAGTGGAGGACAGGGAGCCTACAATGAGCAGTTCTTC; CDR3: CASSGGQGAYNEQFF